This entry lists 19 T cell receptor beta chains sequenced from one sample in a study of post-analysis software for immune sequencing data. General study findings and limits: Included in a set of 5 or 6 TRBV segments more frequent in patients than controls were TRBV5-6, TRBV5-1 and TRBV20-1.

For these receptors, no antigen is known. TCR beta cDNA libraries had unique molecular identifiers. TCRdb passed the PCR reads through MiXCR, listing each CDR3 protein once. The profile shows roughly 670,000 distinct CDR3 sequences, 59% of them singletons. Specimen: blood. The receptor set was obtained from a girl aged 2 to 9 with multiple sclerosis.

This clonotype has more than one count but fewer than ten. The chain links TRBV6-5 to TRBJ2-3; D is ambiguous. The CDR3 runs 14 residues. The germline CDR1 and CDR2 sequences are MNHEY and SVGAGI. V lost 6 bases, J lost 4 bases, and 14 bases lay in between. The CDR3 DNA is TGTGCCAGCAGCACCACGGCGGAAGCAGATACGCAGTATTTT. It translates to CASSTTAEADTQYF.

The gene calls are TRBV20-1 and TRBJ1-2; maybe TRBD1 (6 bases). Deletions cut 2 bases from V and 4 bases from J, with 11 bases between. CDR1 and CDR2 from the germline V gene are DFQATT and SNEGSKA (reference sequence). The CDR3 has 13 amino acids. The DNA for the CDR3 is TGCAGTGCTAGAATCCGGGGGGCCTATGGCTACACCTTC. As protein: CSARIRGAYGYTF.

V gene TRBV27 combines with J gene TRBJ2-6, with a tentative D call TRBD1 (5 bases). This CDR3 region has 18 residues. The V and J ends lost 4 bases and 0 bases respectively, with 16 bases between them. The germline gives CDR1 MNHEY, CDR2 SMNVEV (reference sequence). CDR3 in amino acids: CASSSIGHDYSGANVLTF. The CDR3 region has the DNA TGTGCCAGCAGTTCAATCGGACATGATTACTCTGGGGCCAACGTCCTGACTTTC.

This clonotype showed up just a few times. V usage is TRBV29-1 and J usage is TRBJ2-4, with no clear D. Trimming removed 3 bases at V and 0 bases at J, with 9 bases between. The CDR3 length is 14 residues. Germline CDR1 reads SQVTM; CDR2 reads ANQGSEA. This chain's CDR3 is CSVEVLLAKNIQYF. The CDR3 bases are TGCAGCGTTGAGGTCTTACTAGCCAAAAACATTCAGTACTTC.

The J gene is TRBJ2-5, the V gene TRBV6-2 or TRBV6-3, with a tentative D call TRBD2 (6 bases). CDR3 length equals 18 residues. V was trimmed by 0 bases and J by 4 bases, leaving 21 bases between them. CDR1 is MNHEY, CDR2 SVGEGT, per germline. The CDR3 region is CASSYSPVGLGKRETQYF. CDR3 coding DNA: TGTGCCAGCAGTTACTCTCCCGTGGGACTCGGCAAGCGAGAGACCCAGTACTTC.

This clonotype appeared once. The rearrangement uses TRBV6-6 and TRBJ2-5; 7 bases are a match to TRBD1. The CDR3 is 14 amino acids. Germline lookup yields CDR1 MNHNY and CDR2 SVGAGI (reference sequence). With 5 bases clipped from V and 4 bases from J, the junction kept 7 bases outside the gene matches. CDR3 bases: TGTGCCAGCAGTCACACAGGGGCAAGAGAGACCCAGTACTTC. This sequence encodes CASSHTGARETQYF.

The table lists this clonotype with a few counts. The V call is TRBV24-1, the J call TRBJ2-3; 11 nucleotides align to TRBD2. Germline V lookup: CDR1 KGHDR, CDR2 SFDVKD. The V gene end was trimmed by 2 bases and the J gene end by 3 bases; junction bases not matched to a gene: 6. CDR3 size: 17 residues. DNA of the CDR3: TGTGCCACCAGTGATTCACCGGGACTAGCGGCTACAGATACGCAGTATTTT. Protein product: CATSDSPGLAATDTQYF.

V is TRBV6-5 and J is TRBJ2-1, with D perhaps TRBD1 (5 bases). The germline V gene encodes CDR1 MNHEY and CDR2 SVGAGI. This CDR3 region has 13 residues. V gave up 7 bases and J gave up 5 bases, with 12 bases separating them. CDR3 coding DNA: TGTGCCAGCACCTCAGGGTGGGACAATGAGCAGTTCTTC. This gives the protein CASTSGWDNEQFF.

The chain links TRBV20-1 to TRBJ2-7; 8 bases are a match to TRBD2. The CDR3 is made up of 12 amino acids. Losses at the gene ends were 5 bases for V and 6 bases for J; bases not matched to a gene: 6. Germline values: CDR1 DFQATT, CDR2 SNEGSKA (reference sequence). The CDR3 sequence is CSAGAGALEQYF. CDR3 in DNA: TGCAGTGCTGGAGCGGGAGCTCTCGAGCAGTACTTC.

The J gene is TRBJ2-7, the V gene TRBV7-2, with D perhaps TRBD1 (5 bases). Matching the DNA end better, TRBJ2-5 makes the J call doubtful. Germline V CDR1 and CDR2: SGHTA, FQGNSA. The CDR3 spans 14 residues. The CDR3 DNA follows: TGTGCCAGCAGCCAAGGGGTGATGGTCGAGACCCAGTACTTC. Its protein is CASSQGVMVETQYF.

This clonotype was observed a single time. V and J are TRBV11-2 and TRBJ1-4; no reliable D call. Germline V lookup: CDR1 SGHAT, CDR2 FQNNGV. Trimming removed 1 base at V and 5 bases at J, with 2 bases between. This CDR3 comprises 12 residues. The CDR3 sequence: CASSLVNEKLFF. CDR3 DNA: TGTGCCAGCAGCTTAGTCAATGAAAAACTGTTTTTT.

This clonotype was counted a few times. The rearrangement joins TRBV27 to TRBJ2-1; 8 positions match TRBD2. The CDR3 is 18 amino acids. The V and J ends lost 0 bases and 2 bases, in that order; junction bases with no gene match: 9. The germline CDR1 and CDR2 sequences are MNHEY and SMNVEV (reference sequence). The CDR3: CASSLSPGLASAYNEQFF. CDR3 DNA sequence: TGTGCCAGCAGTTTATCCCCTGGACTAGCATCCGCCTACAATGAGCAGTTCTTC.

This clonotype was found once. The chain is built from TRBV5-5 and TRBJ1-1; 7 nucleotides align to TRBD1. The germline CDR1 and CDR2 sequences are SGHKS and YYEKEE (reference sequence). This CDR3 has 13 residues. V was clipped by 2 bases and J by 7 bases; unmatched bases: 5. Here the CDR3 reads CASSFNRGYEAFF. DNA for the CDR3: TGTGCCAGCAGCTTTAACAGGGGTTATGAAGCTTTCTTT.

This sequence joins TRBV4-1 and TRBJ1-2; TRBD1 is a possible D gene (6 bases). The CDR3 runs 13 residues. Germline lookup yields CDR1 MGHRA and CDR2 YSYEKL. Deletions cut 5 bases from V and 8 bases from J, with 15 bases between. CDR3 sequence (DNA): TGCGCCAGCAGCGACTACAGGGTCGGGGGCTACACCTTC. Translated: CASSDYRVGGYTF.

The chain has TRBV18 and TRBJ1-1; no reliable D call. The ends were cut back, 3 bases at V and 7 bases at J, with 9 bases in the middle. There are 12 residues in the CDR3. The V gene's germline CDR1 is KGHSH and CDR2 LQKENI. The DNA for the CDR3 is TGTGCCAGCTCACCTCTTAGAGGTGAAGCTTTCTTT. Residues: CASSPLRGEAFF.

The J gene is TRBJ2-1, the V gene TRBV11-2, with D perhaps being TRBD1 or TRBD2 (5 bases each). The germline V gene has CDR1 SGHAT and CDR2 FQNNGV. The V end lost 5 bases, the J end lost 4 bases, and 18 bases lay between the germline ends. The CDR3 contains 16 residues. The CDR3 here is CASSPATGTTYNEQFF. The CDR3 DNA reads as TGTGCCAGCAGCCCCGCAACCGGGACCACGTACAATGAGCAGTTCTTC.

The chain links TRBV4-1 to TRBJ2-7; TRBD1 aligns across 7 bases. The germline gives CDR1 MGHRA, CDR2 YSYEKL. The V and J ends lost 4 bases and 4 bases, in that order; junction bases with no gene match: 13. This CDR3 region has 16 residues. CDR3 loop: CASSPLTGNRLYEQYF. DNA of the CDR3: TGCGCCAGCAGCCCACTGACAGGGAACCGGTTGTACGAGCAGTACTTC.

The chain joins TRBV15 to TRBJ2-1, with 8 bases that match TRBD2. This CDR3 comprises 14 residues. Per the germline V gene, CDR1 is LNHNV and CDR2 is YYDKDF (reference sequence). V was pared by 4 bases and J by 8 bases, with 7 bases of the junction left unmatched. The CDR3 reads CATSKGLVIDEQFF. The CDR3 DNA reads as TGTGCCACCAGCAAGGGACTAGTTATCGATGAGCAGTTCTTC.

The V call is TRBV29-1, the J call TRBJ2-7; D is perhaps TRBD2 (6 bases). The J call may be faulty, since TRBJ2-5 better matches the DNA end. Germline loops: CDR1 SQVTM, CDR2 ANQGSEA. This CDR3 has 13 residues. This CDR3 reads CSVDGGAVETQYF. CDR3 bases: TGCAGCGTTGATGGCGGGGCGGTAGAGACCCAGTACTTC.